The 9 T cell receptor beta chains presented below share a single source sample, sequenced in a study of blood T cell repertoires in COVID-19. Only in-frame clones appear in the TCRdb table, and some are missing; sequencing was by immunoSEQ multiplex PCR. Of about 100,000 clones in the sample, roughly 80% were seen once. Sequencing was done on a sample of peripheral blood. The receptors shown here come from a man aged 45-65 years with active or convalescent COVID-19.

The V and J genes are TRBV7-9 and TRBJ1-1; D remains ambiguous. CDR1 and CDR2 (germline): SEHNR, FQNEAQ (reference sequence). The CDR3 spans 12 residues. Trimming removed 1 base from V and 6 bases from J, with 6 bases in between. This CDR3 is CASSLGASEAFF. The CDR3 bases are TGTGCCAGCAGCTTAGGGGCCTCTGAAGCTTTCTTT. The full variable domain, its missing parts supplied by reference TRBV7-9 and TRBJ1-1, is DTGVSQNPRHKITKRGQNVTFRCDPISEHNRLYWYRQTLGQGPEFLTYFQNEAQLEKSRLLSDRFSAERPKGSFSTLEIQRTEQGDSAMYLCASSLGASEAFFGQGTRLTVV.

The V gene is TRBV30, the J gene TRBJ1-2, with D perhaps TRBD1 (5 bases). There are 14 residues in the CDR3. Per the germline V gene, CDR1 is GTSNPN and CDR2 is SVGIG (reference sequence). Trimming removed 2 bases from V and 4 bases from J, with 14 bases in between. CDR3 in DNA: TGTGCCTGGAGTCCTACGGGACTTTCCTATGGCTACACCTTC. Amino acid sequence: CAWSPTGLSYGYTF. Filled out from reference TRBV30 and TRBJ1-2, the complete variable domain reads SQTIHQWPATLVQPVGSPLSLECTVEGTSNPNLYWYRQAAGRGLQLLFYSVGIGQISSEVPQNLSASRPQDRQFILSSKKLLLSDSGFYLCAWSPTGLSYGYTFGSGTRLTVV.

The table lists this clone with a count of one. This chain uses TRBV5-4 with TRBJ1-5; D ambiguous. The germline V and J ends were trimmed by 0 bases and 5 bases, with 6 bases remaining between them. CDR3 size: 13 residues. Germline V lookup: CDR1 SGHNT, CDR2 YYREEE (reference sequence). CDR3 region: CASSLGEDQPQHF. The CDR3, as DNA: TGTGCCAGCAGCTTGGGCGAAGATCAGCCCCAGCATTTT.

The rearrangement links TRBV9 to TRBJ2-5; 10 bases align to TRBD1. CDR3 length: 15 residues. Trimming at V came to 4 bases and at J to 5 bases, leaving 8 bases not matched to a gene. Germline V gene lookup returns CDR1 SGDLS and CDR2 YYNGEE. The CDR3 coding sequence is TGTGCCAGCAGCTCTACAAGACAGGGGGCGGAGACCCAGTACTTC. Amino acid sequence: CASSSTRQGAETQYF.

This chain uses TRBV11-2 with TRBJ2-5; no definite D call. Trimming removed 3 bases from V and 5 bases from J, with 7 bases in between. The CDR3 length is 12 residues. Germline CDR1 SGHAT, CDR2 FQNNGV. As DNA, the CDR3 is TGTGCCAGCAGCTTCAACACGGAGACCCAGTACTTC. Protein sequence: CASSFNTETQYF. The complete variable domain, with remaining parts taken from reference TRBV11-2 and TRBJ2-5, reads EAGVAQSPRYKIIEKRQSVAFWCNPISGHATLYWYQQILGQGPKLLIQFQNNGVVDDSQLPKDRFSAERLKGVDSTLKIQPAKLEDSAVYLCASSFNTETQYFGPGTRLLVL.

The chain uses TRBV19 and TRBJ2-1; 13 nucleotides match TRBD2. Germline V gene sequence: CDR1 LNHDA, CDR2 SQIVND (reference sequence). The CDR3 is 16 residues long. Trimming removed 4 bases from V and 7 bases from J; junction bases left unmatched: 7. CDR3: CASSTVTSGRMNEQFF. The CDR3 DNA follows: TGTGCCAGTAGTACGGTGACTAGCGGGAGGATGAATGAGCAGTTCTTC. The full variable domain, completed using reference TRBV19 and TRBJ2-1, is DGGITQSPKYLFRKEGQNVTLSCEQNLNHDAMYWYRQDPGQGLRLIYYSQIVNDFQKGDIAEGYSVSREKKESFPLTVTSAQKNPTAFYLCASSTVTSGRMNEQFFGPGTRLTVL.

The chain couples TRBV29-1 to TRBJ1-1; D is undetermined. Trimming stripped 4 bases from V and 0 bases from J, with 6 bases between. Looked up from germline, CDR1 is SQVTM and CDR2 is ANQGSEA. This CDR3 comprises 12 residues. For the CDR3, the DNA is TGCAGCGTTGGACTGATGAACACTGAAGCTTTCTTT. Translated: CSVGLMNTEAFF.

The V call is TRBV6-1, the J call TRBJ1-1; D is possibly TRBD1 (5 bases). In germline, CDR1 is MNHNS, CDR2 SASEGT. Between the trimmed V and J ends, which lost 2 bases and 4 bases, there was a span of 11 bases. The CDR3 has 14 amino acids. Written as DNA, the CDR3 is TGTGCCAGCAGTGAACAGGGAGGCGGCACTGAAGCTTTCTTT. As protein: CASSEQGGGTEAFF.

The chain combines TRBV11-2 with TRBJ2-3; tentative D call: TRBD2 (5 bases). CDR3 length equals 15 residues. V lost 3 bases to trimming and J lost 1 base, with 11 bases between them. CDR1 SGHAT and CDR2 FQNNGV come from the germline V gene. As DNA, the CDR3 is TGTGCCAGCAGCTTTAGGAGCGGAGGCACAGATACGCAGTATTTT. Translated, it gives CASSFRSGGTDTQYF.